This T cell receptor beta chain is from a study of blood T cells in healthy people across ages. Findings of the study overall: The fall in TCR beta diversity per million T cells was roughly linear with age. Possibly, changes in expanded clonotypes were confounded because donor CMV status was unknown.

CDR3 size: 12 residues. Trimming left V 4 bases short and J 4 bases short, with 7 bases between. CDR1 is MNHEY and CDR2 is SVGAGI in the germline V gene. Using a J-beta primer mix together with a sample-barcoded 5' primer, a second PCR was run for 7 to 11 cycles. TCRdb recomputed calls from the 5' RACE reads with MiXCR, one row per CDR3 protein. The sample lists under 950,000 distinct CDR3 sequences, 22% occurring once. This clonotype has a handful of counts. The target antigen is unknown. Extracted total RNA amounted to at least 5.5 micrograms for each sample. Sequencing input: blood. The chain has TRBV6-5 and TRBJ1-2; D not certain. The clonotype comes from a man aged 70 or older in good health. The CDR3 sequence is CASSSRAYGYTF. CDR3 nucleotide sequence: TGTGCCAGCAGTTCCCGGGCCTATGGCTACACCTTC.